These 2 T cell receptor beta chains share one sample of origin, sequenced in a study of T cells in Graves' hyperthyroidism and ophthalmopathy. TCR beta CDR3 regions were amplified from RNA. HTBI primers were the set used in a first-round RT-PCR of the TCR CDR3. TCRdb recomputed calls from the multiplex PCR reads with MiXCR, one row per CDR3 protein. This table holds approximately 590,000 distinct CDR3 sequences, 15% to 19% found once. Sequenced input: blood. These TCRs come from a woman aged 25 to 39 with Graves' hyperthyroidism.

The sample holds many counts of this clonotype. The chain carries TRBV4-2 and TRBJ2-7, with 8 bases that match TRBD1. This CDR3 contains 14 residues. Unmatched junction bases numbered 4, after V lost 4 bases and J lost 2 bases. The V gene's germline CDR1 is LGHNA and CDR2 YNFKEQ. The CDR3 reads CASSRGDRTYEQYF. DNA of the CDR3: TGTGCCAGCAGCCGAGGGGACAGGACCTACGAGCAGTACTTC.

The CDR3 bases are TGCAGTGCTAGATCGACGAGTCCCGGGACAGGGGGTTCGGGTCAGCCCCAGCATTTT. It translates to CSARSTSPGTGGSGQPQHF. V usage is TRBV20-1 and J usage is TRBJ1-5, with TRBD1 matching 11 bases. The V gene end was trimmed by 2 bases and the J gene end by 6 bases; junction bases not matched to a gene: 18. From germline, CDR1 is DFQATT and CDR2 SNEGSKA (reference sequence). This CDR3 has 19 amino acids.